These T cell receptor beta chains were read from a single sample in a study of beta chain features in type 1 diabetes. Assay: immunoSEQ multiplex PCR; the TCRdb copy retains only in-frame clones and omits some. The sample records about 300,000 clones, about 8.5% being singletons. Sequencing input: central memory CD4+ T cells from blood. All receptors come from a woman younger than 30 in good health. Each CDR3 is given with its conserved first and last residue. D genes are given only for firm matches. Clone sizes are given selectively: once, few, many, or a class where the clone is expanded.

d_gene: .; j_gene: TRBJ2-3; abundance: .; v_gene: TRBV5-1; CDR3nt: TGCGCCAGCAGCCATGGGCTCGGGGATACGCAGTATTTT; CDR3aa: CASSHGLGDTQYF
d_gene: .; j_gene: TRBJ2-7; abundance: few; v_gene: TRBV6-5; CDR3nt: TGTGCCAGCAGGCCCGACAGGTTCTACGAGCAGTACTTC; CDR3aa: CASRPDRFYEQYF
d_gene: .; j_gene: TRBJ2-3; abundance: .; v_gene: TRBV7-3; CDR3nt: TGTGCCACCAGGACTAGCACAGATACGCAGTATTTT; CDR3aa: CATRTSTDTQYF
d_gene: .; j_gene: TRBJ1-1; abundance: .; v_gene: TRBV2; CDR3nt: TGTGCCAGCAGCTTCCAGGGTAGCGACACTGAAGCTTTCTTT; CDR3aa: CASSFQGSDTEAFF
d_gene: TRBD1; j_gene: TRBJ2-2; abundance: few; v_gene: TRBV5-6; CDR3nt: TGTGCCAGCAGCTTACAGGGGCAGGGGAACACCGGGGAGCTGTTTTTT; CDR3aa: CASSLQGQGNTGELFF
d_gene: .; j_gene: TRBJ2-5; abundance: few; v_gene: TRBV9; CDR3nt: TGTGCCAGCAGCGAACGACAGGCCTCTGTGGGGACCCAGTACTTC; CDR3aa: CASSERQASVGTQYF
d_gene: .; j_gene: TRBJ1-4; abundance: .; v_gene: TRBV28; CDR3nt: TGTGCCAGCAGTCTACAGGTTGGGAATGAAAAACTGTTTTTT; CDR3aa: CASSLQVGNEKLFF
d_gene: TRBD2; j_gene: TRBJ2-3; abundance: few; v_gene: TRBV7-2; CDR3nt: TGTGCCAGCAGCTTAGGGACTAGCGGGGGGCGATCGGCAGATACGCAGTATTTT; CDR3aa: CASSLGTSGGRSADTQYF
d_gene: TRBD1; j_gene: TRBJ1-2; abundance: few; v_gene: TRBV13; CDR3nt: TGTGCCAGCAGCTTAACTAGGGACAGAGGCGGGTATGGCTACACCTTC; CDR3aa: CASSLTRDRGGYGYTF
d_gene: .; j_gene: TRBJ1-2; abundance: few; v_gene: TRBV5-6; CDR3nt: TGTGCCAGCAGCTTGGTCAGGGCATATGGCTACACCTTC; CDR3aa: CASSLVRAYGYTF
d_gene: .; j_gene: TRBJ2-1; abundance: few; v_gene: TRBV5-1; CDR3nt: TGCGCCAGCAGCGCCGACAGAATCAATGAGCAGTTCTTC; CDR3aa: CASSADRINEQFF
d_gene: .; j_gene: TRBJ2-1; abundance: few; v_gene: TRBV7-9; CDR3nt: TGTGCCAGCAGCTTCAGGCGGGGCAATGAGCAGTTCTTC; CDR3aa: CASSFRRGNEQFF
d_gene: TRBD1; j_gene: TRBJ1-4; abundance: many; v_gene: TRBV4-3; CDR3nt: TGCGCCAGCAGCCAAGGGCAGGGGGCGATACGAAAACTGTTTTTT; CDR3aa: CASSQGQGAIRKLFF
d_gene: TRBD1; j_gene: TRBJ2-1; abundance: few; v_gene: TRBV7-2; CDR3nt: TGTGCTAGCAGACCCGGGACAGGGGACGGTGAGCAGTTCTTC; CDR3aa: CASRPGTGDGEQFF
d_gene: TRBD1; j_gene: TRBJ1-1; abundance: .; v_gene: TRBV5-4; CDR3nt: TGTGCCAGCAGCTCTGAGACAGGGGTTTTCACTGAAGCTTTCTTT; CDR3aa: CASSSETGVFTEAFF
d_gene: .; j_gene: TRBJ1-2; abundance: .; v_gene: TRBV20-1; CDR3nt: TGCAGTGCTAGAGATTTCCATGGCTACACCTTC; CDR3aa: CSARDFHGYTF
d_gene: TRBD2; j_gene: TRBJ2-3; abundance: many; v_gene: TRBV2; CDR3nt: TGTGCCAGCAGCGGGGGGGCAGATACGCAGTATTTT; CDR3aa: CASSGGADTQYF
d_gene: .; j_gene: TRBJ1-4; abundance: .; v_gene: TRBV7-6; CDR3nt: TGTGCCAGCAGCCTCCCGTTTAATGAAAAACTGTTTTTT; CDR3aa: CASSLPFNEKLFF
d_gene: TRBD2; j_gene: TRBJ2-3; abundance: .; v_gene: TRBV13; CDR3nt: TGTGCCAGCTACCTCTGGGGGGGAAGCACAGATACGCAGTATTTT; CDR3aa: CASYLWGGSTDTQYF
d_gene: TRBD2; j_gene: TRBJ2-1; abundance: few; v_gene: TRBV12-5; CDR3nt: TGTGCTAGTGGTTTGAGACTAGCGGGGGCCCTCTACAATGAGCAGTTCTTC; CDR3aa: CASGLRLAGALYNEQFF
d_gene: .; j_gene: TRBJ1-2; abundance: .; v_gene: TRBV4-3; CDR3nt: TGCGCCAGCAGCCAAGATAACGCGTACAGGGCCGGCTACACCTTC; CDR3aa: CASSQDNAYRAGYTF
d_gene: .; j_gene: TRBJ2-2; abundance: few; v_gene: TRBV4-2; CDR3nt: TGTGCCAGCAGCCAAGTTACGAACACCGGGGAGCTGTTTTTT; CDR3aa: CASSQVTNTGELFF
d_gene: TRBD2; j_gene: TRBJ2-7; abundance: few; v_gene: TRBV7-8; CDR3nt: TGTGCCAGCAGCGTAGCGGGAGGGCCGAGAGAGCAGTACTTC; CDR3aa: CASSVAGGPREQYF
d_gene: .; j_gene: TRBJ1-5; abundance: .; v_gene: TRBV28; CDR3nt: TGTGCCAGCAGTTCGACCTATAGCAATCAGCCCCAGCATTTT; CDR3aa: CASSSTYSNQPQHF
d_gene: .; j_gene: TRBJ1-4; abundance: few; v_gene: TRBV14; CDR3nt: TGTGCCAGCAGCCAAGGCCGGGGCGGAAAACTGTTTTTT; CDR3aa: CASSQGRGGKLFF
d_gene: TRBD2; j_gene: TRBJ2-1; abundance: many; v_gene: TRBV18; CDR3nt: TGTGCCAGCTCACGGACTAGCGGCTCCTACAATGAGCAGTTCTTC; CDR3aa: CASSRTSGSYNEQFF
d_gene: .; j_gene: TRBJ2-2; abundance: few; v_gene: TRBV9; CDR3nt: TGTGCCAGCGGGGGGGCTCCCACCGGGGAGCTGTTTTTT; CDR3aa: CASGGAPTGELFF
d_gene: .; j_gene: TRBJ2-3; abundance: .; v_gene: TRBV7-9; CDR3nt: TGTGCCAGCAGCCCCAGAAATGGGGACGGGACGCAGTATTTT; CDR3aa: CASSPRNGDGTQYF
d_gene: TRBD1; j_gene: TRBJ2-5; abundance: .; v_gene: TRBV6-6; CDR3nt: TGTGCCAGCATTCTAGACGGGACAGGGGCCCCTCCGTACTTC; CDR3aa: CASILDGTGAPPYF
d_gene: TRBD1; j_gene: TRBJ2-1; abundance: .; v_gene: TRBV12-5; CDR3nt: TGTGCTAGTGGTTTGGGACAGGGTAGAATAAATGAGCAGTTCTTC; CDR3aa: CASGLGQGRINEQFF
d_gene: .; j_gene: TRBJ1-6; abundance: few; v_gene: TRBV28; CDR3nt: TGTGCCAGCAGCCAGCCAGGGGAGGCCCTCCACTTT; CDR3aa: CASSQPGEALHF
d_gene: .; j_gene: TRBJ1-5; abundance: few; v_gene: TRBV18; CDR3nt: TGTGCCAGCTCAGGCCAGGCTAGCAATCAGCCCCAGCATTTT; CDR3aa: CASSGQASNQPQHF
d_gene: .; j_gene: TRBJ2-5; abundance: many; v_gene: TRBV7-8; CDR3nt: TGTGCCAGCAGCTCCCGGCCCACCTCGGGGACCCAGTACTTC; CDR3aa: CASSSRPTSGTQYF
d_gene: TRBD1; j_gene: TRBJ1-1; abundance: .; v_gene: TRBV6-5; CDR3nt: TGTGCCAGCAGTTACCGGACAGGCTTTTCTGAAGCTTTCTTT; CDR3aa: CASSYRTGFSEAFF
d_gene: .; j_gene: TRBJ1-3; abundance: many; v_gene: TRBV9; CDR3nt: TGTGCCAGCAGCGTAGACAGGTACTCCGGAAACACCATATATTTT; CDR3aa: CASSVDRYSGNTIYF
d_gene: TRBD1; j_gene: TRBJ1-2; abundance: few; v_gene: TRBV5-6; CDR3nt: TGTGCCAGCACCCCCGACAGGGGGCGATTTGGCTACACCTTC; CDR3aa: CASTPDRGRFGYTF
d_gene: .; j_gene: TRBJ2-2; abundance: .; v_gene: TRBV6-5; CDR3nt: TGTGCCAGCAGTAACGGGCTGAACACCGGGGAGCTGTTTTTT; CDR3aa: CASSNGLNTGELFF
d_gene: .; j_gene: TRBJ1-1; abundance: .; v_gene: TRBV7-2; CDR3nt: TGTGCCAGCAGCTCCTCCACATGGGGAGTCACTGAAGCTTTCTTT; CDR3aa: CASSSSTWGVTEAFF
d_gene: .; j_gene: TRBJ1-2; abundance: many; v_gene: TRBV20-1; CDR3nt: TGCAGTGCTGAGCTGAGGGAGGGCTACACCTTC; CDR3aa: CSAELREGYTF
d_gene: TRBD1; j_gene: TRBJ1-2; abundance: many; v_gene: TRBV28; CDR3nt: TGTGCCAGCAGTATAGGACAGGGTAGTAATGGCTACACCTTC; CDR3aa: CASSIGQGSNGYTF
d_gene: .; j_gene: TRBJ1-2; abundance: .; v_gene: TRBV20-1; CDR3nt: TGCAGTGCTATACACCTTTGGGGCTACACCTTC; CDR3aa: CSAIHLWGYTF
d_gene: .; j_gene: TRBJ1-2; abundance: few; v_gene: TRBV2; CDR3nt: TGTGCCAGCAGTCAGGAGGGGAACTATGGCTACACCTTC; CDR3aa: CASSQEGNYGYTF
d_gene: .; j_gene: TRBJ1-3; abundance: .; v_gene: TRBV29-1; CDR3nt: TGCAGCGTTGATGGTGGTGAAAACACCATATATTTT; CDR3aa: CSVDGGENTIYF
d_gene: .; j_gene: TRBJ1-1; abundance: few; v_gene: TRBV2; CDR3nt: TGTGCCAGCACAGAGAACACTGAAGCTTTCTTT; CDR3aa: CASTENTEAFF
d_gene: .; j_gene: TRBJ2-5; abundance: many; v_gene: TRBV5-4; CDR3nt: TGTGCCAGCAGCTTGGACGGCTGGGAGACCCAGTACTTC; CDR3aa: CASSLDGWETQYF
d_gene: TRBD1; j_gene: TRBJ2-7; abundance: few; v_gene: TRBV5-4; CDR3nt: TGCGCCAGCAGCCAAGTTGGACAGGGTGGCGAGCAGTACTTC; CDR3aa: CASSQVGQGGEQYF
d_gene: TRBD2; j_gene: TRBJ2-2; abundance: few; v_gene: TRBV11-2; CDR3nt: TGTGCCAGCAGCTTGGGGCGGGAGTCCGGGGAGCTGTTTTTT; CDR3aa: CASSLGRESGELFF
d_gene: TRBD1; j_gene: TRBJ1-6; abundance: .; v_gene: TRBV7-2; CDR3nt: TGTGCCAGCAGCAACCTAGGGGGACAGGGTCTCCCGGCACCCCTCCACTTT; CDR3aa: CASSNLGGQGLPAPLHF
d_gene: TRBD1; j_gene: TRBJ1-4; abundance: .; v_gene: TRBV29-1; CDR3nt: TGCAGCGTCGCAGACAGGGGGGCTGAAAAACTGTTTTTT; CDR3aa: CSVADRGAEKLFF
d_gene: .; j_gene: TRBJ1-5; abundance: few; v_gene: TRBV19; CDR3nt: TGTGCCAGTAGTTGGTTCAATCAGCCCCAGCATTTT; CDR3aa: CASSWFNQPQHF
d_gene: TRBD2; j_gene: TRBJ2-7; abundance: .; v_gene: TRBV4-3; CDR3nt: TGCGCCAGCAGCCGTCGGGTAGCGGGAGAAGACGAGCAGTACTTC; CDR3aa: CASSRRVAGEDEQYF
d_gene: .; j_gene: TRBJ1-1; abundance: .; v_gene: TRBV5-1; CDR3nt: TGCGCCAGCAGCTTGGTGGGCGGGATGGGAACCACTGAAGCTTTCTTT; CDR3aa: CASSLVGGMGTTEAFF
d_gene: TRBD1; j_gene: TRBJ1-5; abundance: few; v_gene: TRBV7-6; CDR3nt: TGTGCCAGCAGCTCCGAGACAGGGTTCAATCAGCCCCAGCATTTT; CDR3aa: CASSSETGFNQPQHF
d_gene: .; j_gene: TRBJ1-1; abundance: many; v_gene: TRBV11-1; CDR3nt: TGTGCCAGCAGCTTGATTAGGGTGGACACTGAAGCTTTCTTT; CDR3aa: CASSLIRVDTEAFF
d_gene: .; j_gene: TRBJ2-5; abundance: few; v_gene: TRBV7-2; CDR3nt: TGTGCCAGCAGCCCGAGGGGGGGAGGCGGGACCCAGTACTTC; CDR3aa: CASSPRGGGGTQYF
d_gene: .; j_gene: TRBJ1-1; abundance: .; v_gene: TRBV10-3; CDR3nt: TGTGCCATACAGGGAATCGGGGTCACTGAAGCTTTCTTT; CDR3aa: CAIQGIGVTEAFF
d_gene: .; j_gene: TRBJ1-2; abundance: .; v_gene: TRBV5-6; CDR3nt: TGTGCCAGCAGCTTGCCCGACAGAACCTACACCTTC; CDR3aa: CASSLPDRTYTF
d_gene: .; j_gene: TRBJ2-5; abundance: .; v_gene: TRBV7-2; CDR3nt: TGTGCCAGCAGCTTAGGCAACTGGGAGACCCAGTACTTC; CDR3aa: CASSLGNWETQYF
d_gene: .; j_gene: TRBJ2-7; abundance: few; v_gene: TRBV7-8; CDR3nt: TGTGCCAGCAGCCCCCAGGAGTGGGGGGCTCCGTACTTC; CDR3aa: CASSPQEWGAPYF